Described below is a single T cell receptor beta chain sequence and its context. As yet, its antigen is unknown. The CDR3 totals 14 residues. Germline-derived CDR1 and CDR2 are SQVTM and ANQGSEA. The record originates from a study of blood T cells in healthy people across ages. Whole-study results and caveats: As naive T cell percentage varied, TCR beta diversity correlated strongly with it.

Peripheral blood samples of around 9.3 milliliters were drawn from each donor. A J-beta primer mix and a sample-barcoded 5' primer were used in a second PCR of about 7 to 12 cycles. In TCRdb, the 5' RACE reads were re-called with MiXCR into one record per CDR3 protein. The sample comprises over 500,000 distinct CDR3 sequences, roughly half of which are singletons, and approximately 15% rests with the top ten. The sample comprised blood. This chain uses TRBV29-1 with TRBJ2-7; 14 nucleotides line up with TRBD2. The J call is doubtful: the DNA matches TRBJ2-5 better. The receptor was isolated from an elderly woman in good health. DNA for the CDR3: TGCAGCGTCGACGGGACTAGCGGGAGAGAGACCCAGTACTTC. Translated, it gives CSVDGTSGRETQYF.